The 24 T cell receptor beta chains given below trace back to one sample, sequenced in a study of molecular identifiers for immune sequencing clone quantification. TCRdb used MiXCR to reprocess the PCR reads, holding one entry per CDR3 protein. Of some 580,000 distinct CDR3 sequences detected, over 25% appear once; the ten largest clones hold 0.75% to 0.8%. Material: naive CD8+ T cells from blood, with Jurkat cell RNA spiked in. Noted subset: FACS-sorted CD8+CD4-CCR7+CD45RA+ naive T cells. Every receptor here comes from a human donor in good health. Some libraries in this study had Jurkat cell RNA spiked in.

This clonotype was counted at least ten times. The chain carries TRBV4-3 and TRBJ1-2; 8 positions agree with TRBD1. From germline, CDR1 is LGHNA and CDR2 YSLEER. CDR3 length: 17 amino acids. V gave up 3 bases and J gave up 3 bases; unmatched junction bases: 12. The CDR3 DNA reads TGCGCCAGCAGCCAGATTATCCTCAGGGGGCGAGACTATGGCTACACCTTC. Protein product: CASSQIILRGRDYGYTF.

This clonotype was seen ten or more times. The chain has TRBV14 and TRBJ2-7; D might be TRBD1 or TRBD2, each matching 5 bases. The CDR3 extends over 15 amino acids. Germline V gene data show CDR1 as SGHDN and CDR2 as FVKESK. The ends were cut back, 4 bases at V and 2 bases at J, with 15 bases in the middle. CDR3 in DNA: TGTGCCAGCAGCCCCGCCGGGACCTACACCTACGAGCAGTACTTC. It is translated as CASSPAGTYTYEQYF.

The rearrangement uses TRBV5-1 and TRBJ2-5; either TRBD1 or TRBD2 may supply D (6 bases each). Germline CDR1 SGHRS, CDR2 YFSETQ. Trimming removed 0 bases from V and 1 base from J, with 10 bases in between. This CDR3 has 15 amino acids. CDR3 loop: CASSLGGAFQETQYF. The CDR3 DNA follows: TGCGCCAGCAGCTTGGGGGGGGCCTTCCAAGAGACCCAGTACTTC.

This sequence joins TRBV12-3 or TRBV12-4 and TRBJ2-7; the match to TRBD2 covers 9 bases. This CDR3 has 15 amino acids. V lost 1 base and J lost 2; bases outside the gene matches: 3. The chain's CDR3 is CASSLGAGGPYEQYF. The CDR3 DNA reads as TGTGCCAGCAGTTTAGGGGCGGGGGGGCCCTACGAGCAGTACTTC.

This clonotype was detected ten times or more. The gene calls are TRBV7-9 and TRBJ2-1; no definite D call. CDR1 is SEHNR, CDR2 FQNEAQ, per germline (reference sequence). V lost 4 bases to trimming and J lost 7 bases, with 14 bases between them. The CDR3 totals 14 residues. Here the CDR3 reads CASSSALLGNEQFF. The CDR3 nucleotides are TGTGCCAGCAGCTCAGCCCTCTTGGGTAATGAGCAGTTCTTC.

Regarding this clonotype: A clone one base away is much larger, so this may be a read error. CDR3 sequence reads: CASSLQDESTGELFF. The CDR3 DNA reads as TGTGCCAGTAGCCTCCAGGACGAGAGCACCGGGGAGCTGTTTTTT. The chain uses TRBV19 and TRBJ2-2; the D is unclear. The CDR3 is 15 residues long. Germline CDR1 and CDR2: LNHDA and SQIVND (reference sequence). Trimming removed 6 bases at V and 4 bases at J, with 15 bases between.

This clonotype was seen only once. The V and J genes are TRBV28 and TRBJ1-1; D possibly corresponds to TRBD1 (5 bases). The germline V gene encodes CDR1 MDHEN and CDR2 SYDVKM. Trimming took 8 bases from V and 3 from J, leaving 13 bases between them. The CDR3 has 13 amino acids. CDR3 loop: CASSGRGDTEAFF. CDR3 bases: TGTGCCAGCTCAGGGCGGGGGGACACTGAAGCTTTCTTT.

This clonotype has only one observation. The chain has TRBV4-1 and TRBJ1-2; D perhaps matches TRBD1 (6 bases). Trimming pared 4 bases from V and 2 bases from J, leaving 14 bases between. CDR1 is MGHRA, CDR2 YSYEKL, per germline. The CDR3 consists of 15 residues. The DNA of the CDR3 is TGCGCCAGCAGCCCTGGACAGTTCCAAAACTATGGCTACACCTTC. It yields the protein CASSPGQFQNYGYTF.

This clonotype was counted ten times or more. The J gene is TRBJ1-1, the V gene TRBV29-1; weak D call: TRBD1 (6 bases). The CDR3 is 14 amino acids. Trimming left V 3 bases short and J 1 base short, with 12 bases between. Germline V gives CDR1 SQVTM, CDR2 ANQGSEA. This CDR3 is CSVENTGTNTEAFF. CDR3 sequence (DNA): TGCAGCGTTGAGAATACAGGGACGAACACTGAAGCTTTCTTT.

This clonotype was seen at least ten times. The chain links TRBV16 to TRBJ1-1, with TRBD1 matching over 8 bases. The germline V gene has CDR1 KGHSY and CDR2 FQNENV. J gave up 11 bases and V 3 bases, and 8 bases lay outside the gene matches. The CDR3 consists of 13 residues. This chain's CDR3 is CASSQTGEGEAFF. The DNA for the CDR3 is TGTGCCAGCAGCCAGACAGGGGAGGGTGAGGCTTTCTTT.

This clonotype has ten or more counts. V usage is TRBV4-1 and J usage is TRBJ1-1; perhaps TRBD1 as D (5 bases). This CDR3 is built from 13 residues. In germline, CDR1 is MGHRA, CDR2 YSYEKL. V shed 3 bases and J shed 8 bases, with 13 bases lying between them. The CDR3 bases are TGCGCCAGCAGCCATGGGGCAAGGGGCGAAGCTTTCTTT. It yields the protein CASSHGARGEAFF.

The chain combines TRBV30 with TRBJ2-3, with D possibly matching TRBD2 (7 bases). The V end was cut by 4 bases, the J end by 2 bases, with 10 bases between. CDR3 length: 13 amino acids. The V gene's germline CDR1 is GTSNPN and CDR2 SVGIG (reference sequence). In DNA form, the CDR3 reads TGTGCCTGGATGGGGGGGCTCACAGATACGCAGTATTTT. Protein sequence: CAWMGGLTDTQYF.

J is TRBJ2-7 and V is TRBV5-6; D gene unclear. Germline CDR1 and CDR2: SGHDT and YYEEEE. V lost 4 bases and J 6 bases, leaving 14 bases between the germline ends. The CDR3 is 13 residues long. The CDR3: CASSLVSDREQYF. The CDR3 DNA follows: TGTGCCAGCAGCCTCGTGAGTGACCGCGAGCAGTACTTC. Full variable domain (remainder filled in from reference TRBV5-6 and TRBJ2-7): DAGVTQSPTHLIKTRGQQVTLRCSPKSGHDTVSWYQQALGQGPQFIFQYYEEEERQRGNFPDRFSGHQFPNYSSELNVNALLLGDSALYLCASSLVSDREQYFGPGTRLTVT.

The V and J genes are TRBV5-4 and TRBJ1-2; tentatively, D is TRBD1 (6 bases). The V end lost 1 base, the J end lost 8 bases, and 15 bases lay between the germline ends. The CDR3 runs to 14 residues. Germline lookup yields CDR1 SGHNT and CDR2 YYREEE (reference sequence). CDR3 nucleotides: TGTGCCAGCAGCTTGATTTCAGGGGAGAGCGGCTACACCTTC. Protein sequence: CASSLISGESGYTF.

As regards this clonotype: Possible read error: a much larger clone is one base away. J is TRBJ2-3 and V is TRBV4-3; D uncertain. The CDR3 totals 16 residues. Per the germline V gene, CDR1 is LGHNA and CDR2 is YSLEER. The CDR3 reads CASSQGSVRSSDTQCF. CDR3 DNA: TGCGCCAGCAGCCAAGGGAGCGTGAGGAGCTCAGATACGCAGTGTTTT.

A note on this clonotype: This may arise from a read error, as a much more abundant clone is one base away. The rearrangement links TRBV4-1 to TRBJ2-1, with TRBD2 matching 7 bases. Germline loops: CDR1 MGHRA, CDR2 YSYEKL. The CDR3 is 15 residues long. Trimming removed 4 bases from V and 4 bases from J; junction bases left unmatched: 7. This chain's CDR3 is CASSPTSELYNEQFF. As DNA, the CDR3 is TGCGCCAGCAGCCCCACTAGCGAGCTGTACAATGAGCAGTTCTTC.

Ten or more counts support this clonotype. The chain carries TRBV19 and TRBJ2-7; tentative D call: TRBD2 (5 bases). The CDR3 sequence is 13 residues long. The V gene lost 1 base and the J gene lost 4 bases, with 8 bases spanning the gap. Germline CDR1 reads LNHDA; CDR2 reads SQIVND (reference sequence). CDR3 sequence reads: CASSIGGGYEQYF. The CDR3 DNA reads as TGTGCCAGTAGTATAGGTGGAGGATACGAGCAGTACTTC.

This clonotype turned up a few times. The rearrangement uses TRBV19 and TRBJ2-7; 8 bases match TRBD1. The germline CDR1 and CDR2 sequences are LNHDA and SQIVND (reference sequence). J was trimmed by 3 bases and V by 3 bases; bases with no gene match: 7. The CDR3 is 15 amino acids. The CDR3 region is CASSIGPGGSYEQYF. The CDR3 region has the DNA TGTGCCAGTAGTATTGGGCCAGGGGGCAGCTACGAGCAGTACTTC. Variable domain in full (rest from reference TRBV19 and TRBJ2-7): DGGITQSPKYLFRKEGQNVTLSCEQNLNHDAMYWYRQDPGQGLRLIYYSQIVNDFQKGDIAEGYSVSREKKESFPLTVTSAQKNPTAFYLCASSIGPGGSYEQYFGPGTRLTVT.

This clonotype was picked up a small number of times. The chain employs TRBV11-1 and TRBJ1-1; D not resolved. Germline-derived CDR1 and CDR2 are SGHAT and FQDESV (reference sequence). This CDR3 contains 18 residues. V lost 1 base to trimming and J lost 4 bases, with 22 bases between them. The CDR3 nucleotides read TGTGCCAGCAGCTTAGAACGTATGGCAGGAATTTTGAGCACTGAAGCTTTCTTT. It encodes CASSLERMAGILSTEAFF.

The table lists this clonotype with many counts. The chain is built from TRBV7-8 and TRBJ1-4, with 8 positions matching TRBD1. The CDR3 consists of 15 residues. Trimming cost V 6 bases and J 4 bases; bases outside gene matches: 7. Germline values: CDR1 SGHVS, CDR2 FQNEAQ. Here the CDR3 DNA reads TGTGCCAGCAGGGACTGGACAGGGTTTAATGAAAAACTGTTTTTT. Its translation is CASRDWTGFNEKLFF.

The chain carries TRBV6-2 or TRBV6-3 and TRBJ1-5; D uncertain. This CDR3 is 15 amino acids long. With 0 bases removed from V and 5 bases from J, the gap between germline ends came to 11 bases. Looked up from germline, CDR1 is MNHEY and CDR2 is SVGEGT. The CDR3 coding sequence is TGTGCCAGCAGTTACTCGGGGTTTCTTTATCAGCCCCAGCATTTT. Translating gives CASSYSGFLYQPQHF.

The chain employs TRBV2 and TRBJ1-4, with 7 bases identical to TRBD1. The junction had 3 bases not matched to a gene; V was cut back by 2 bases and J by 6 bases. The length of the CDR3 is 14 residues. From germline, CDR1 is SNHLY and CDR2 FYNNEI. CDR3 protein: CASSESGTDEKLFF. CDR3 bases: TGTGCCAGCAGTGAAAGCGGGACAGATGAAAAACTGTTTTTT.

Turning to this clonotype: A much larger clone lies a single base off, so this may be a read error. The chain links TRBV5-1 to TRBJ2-1, with 11 bases fitting TRBD2. Germline lookup yields CDR1 SGHRS and CDR2 YFSETQ. The CDR3 has 16 amino acids. V shed 7 bases, J shed 5 bases, and the junction held 11 bases outside the gene matches. CDR3 residues: CASSTSGSLEHNEQFF. The CDR3, as DNA: TGCGCCAGCTCAACTAGCGGGAGTTTGGAACACAATGAGCAGTTCTTC.

V usage is TRBV7-9 and J usage is TRBJ2-7; D gene uncertain. CDR1 and CDR2 (germline): SEHNR, FQNEAQ (reference sequence). With 5 bases removed from V and 4 bases from J, the gap between germline ends came to 15 bases. The CDR3 is 14 residues long. DNA of the CDR3: TGTGCCAGCAGCCCAGTTATTCGTCCATACGAGCAGTACTTC. The encoded protein is CASSPVIRPYEQYF.